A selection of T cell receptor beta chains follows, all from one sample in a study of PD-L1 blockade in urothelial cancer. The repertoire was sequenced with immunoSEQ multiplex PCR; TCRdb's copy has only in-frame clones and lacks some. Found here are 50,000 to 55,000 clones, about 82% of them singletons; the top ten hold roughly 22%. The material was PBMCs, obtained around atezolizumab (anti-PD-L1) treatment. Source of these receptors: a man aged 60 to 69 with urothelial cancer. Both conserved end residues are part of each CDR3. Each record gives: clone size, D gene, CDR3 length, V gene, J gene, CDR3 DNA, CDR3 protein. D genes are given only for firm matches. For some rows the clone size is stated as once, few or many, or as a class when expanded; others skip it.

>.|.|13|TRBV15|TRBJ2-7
TGTGCCACCAGCACCGGGGAAGAGCTCGAGCAGTACTTC
CATSTGEELEQYF
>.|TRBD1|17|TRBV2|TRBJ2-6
TGTGCCAGCAGGGGGGACAGTGGAAACTCTGGGGCCAACGTCCTGACTTTC
CASRGDSGNSGANVLTF
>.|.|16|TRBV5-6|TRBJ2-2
TGTGCCAGCAGCAACTACAGGTCAACGAACACCGGGGAGCTGTTTTTT
CASSNYRSTNTGELFF
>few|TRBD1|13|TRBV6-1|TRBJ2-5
TGTGCCAGCAGGAGACAGGGGGTTGTGACCCAGTACTTC
CASRRQGVVTQYF
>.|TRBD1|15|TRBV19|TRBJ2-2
TGTGCCAGTAGTTATGGACAGGGGGATCACGGGGAGCTGTTTTTT
CASSYGQGDHGELFF
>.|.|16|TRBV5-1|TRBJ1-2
TGCGCCAGCAGCTCCCTTTCGGGGGGAGCTAACTATGGCTACACCTTC
CASSSLSGGANYGYTF
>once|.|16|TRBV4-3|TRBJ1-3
TGCGCCAGCAGCCAACGACAGGACTTCTCTGGAAACACCATATATTTT
CASSQRQDFSGNTIYF
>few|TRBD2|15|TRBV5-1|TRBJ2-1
TGCGCCAGCAGCTTGAGACTAGCGGGGGGGAATGAGCAGTTCTTC
CASSLRLAGGNEQFF
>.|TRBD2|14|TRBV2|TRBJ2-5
TGTGCCAGCAGAGCCGGACTAGGGGTAGAGACCCAGTACTTC
CASRAGLGVETQYF
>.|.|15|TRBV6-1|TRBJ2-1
TGTGCCAGCAGTGAAGCTTGGGGAGGTGGCAATGAGCAGTTCTTC
CASSEAWGGGNEQFF
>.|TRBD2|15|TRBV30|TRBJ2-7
TGTGCCTGGAGTGTGGCTAGCGGGTGGGGGTACGAGCAGTACTTC
CAWSVASGWGYEQYF
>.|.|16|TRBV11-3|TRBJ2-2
TGTGCCAGCAGCTTAGACAGGGGTGAGAACACCGGGGAGCTGTTTTTT
CASSLDRGENTGELFF
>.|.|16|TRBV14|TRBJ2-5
TGTGCCAGCAGCCCCCCACGACAGGCTAAACAAGAGACCCAGTACTTC
CASSPPRQAKQETQYF
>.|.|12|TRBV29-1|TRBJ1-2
TGCAGCGTTGACGAACAGGGCTATGGCTACACCTTC
CSVDEQGYGYTF